This TCR beta chain was sequenced for a study of blood T cell repertoires in COVID-19. Study details: Specimens from acute and convalescent COVID-19 originated in the United States, Italy and Spain. The cDNA or gDNA used as material had been derived from T cells, B-cell-depleted T cells, or PBMCs.

Original processing notes: The assay estimated nucleated cells by amplifying reference gene primers. Assay used: immunoSEQ multiplex PCR; TCRdb lists only in-frame clones, some missing. That table furnishes V, J and clone size, whereas the DNA furnished D and trimming. The sample shows more than 150,000 clones, 70% to 90% of them seen only once. V lost 4 bases, J lost 6 bases, and 12 bases lay in between. Germline CDR1 reads MNHEY; CDR2 reads SMNVEV (reference sequence). There are 13 residues in the CDR3. The clonotype originates from a man between 65 and 85 years old with active or convalescent COVID-19. Specimen: peripheral blood. V and J are TRBV27 and TRBJ1-2, with D maybe TRBD1 (6 bases). The CDR3 sequence: CASSWSEGDGYTF. CDR3 DNA sequence: TGTGCCAGCAGTTGGAGCGAGGGGGATGGCTACACCTTC.